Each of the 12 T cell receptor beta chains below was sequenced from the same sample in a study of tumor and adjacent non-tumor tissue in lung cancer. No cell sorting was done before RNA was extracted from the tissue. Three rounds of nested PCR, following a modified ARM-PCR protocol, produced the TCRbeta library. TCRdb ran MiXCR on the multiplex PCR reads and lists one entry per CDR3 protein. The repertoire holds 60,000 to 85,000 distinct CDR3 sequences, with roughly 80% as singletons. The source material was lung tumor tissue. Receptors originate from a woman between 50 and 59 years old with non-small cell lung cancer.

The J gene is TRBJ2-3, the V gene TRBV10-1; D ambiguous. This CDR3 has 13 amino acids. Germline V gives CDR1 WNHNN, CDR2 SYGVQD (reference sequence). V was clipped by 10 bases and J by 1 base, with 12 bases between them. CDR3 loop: CANSKAGTDTQYF. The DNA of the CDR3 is TGCGCCAACAGCAAGGCGGGCACAGATACGCAGTATTTT.

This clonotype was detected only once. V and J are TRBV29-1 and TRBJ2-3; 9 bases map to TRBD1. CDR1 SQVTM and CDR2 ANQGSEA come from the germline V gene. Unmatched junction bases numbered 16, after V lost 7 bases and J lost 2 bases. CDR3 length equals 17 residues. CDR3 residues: CSADRRGQGTATDTQYF. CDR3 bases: TGCAGCGCGGACCGTCGGGGACAGGGTACCGCCACAGATACGCAGTATTTT.

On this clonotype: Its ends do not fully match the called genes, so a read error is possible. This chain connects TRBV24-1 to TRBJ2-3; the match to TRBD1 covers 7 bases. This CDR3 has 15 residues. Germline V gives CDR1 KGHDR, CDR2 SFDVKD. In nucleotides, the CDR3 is TGTGCCACCAGAGATTTCCGGGACAGTACAGATATGCAGTATTTT. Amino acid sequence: CATRDFRDSTDMQYF.

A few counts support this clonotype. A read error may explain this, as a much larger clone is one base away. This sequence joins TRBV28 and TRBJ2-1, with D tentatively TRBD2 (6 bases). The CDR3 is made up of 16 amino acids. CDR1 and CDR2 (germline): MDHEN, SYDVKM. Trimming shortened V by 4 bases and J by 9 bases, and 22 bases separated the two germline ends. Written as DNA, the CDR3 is TGTGCCAGCAGTTCGGTCGGACACAGCGGGTCTGGTGAGCAGTTCTTC. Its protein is CASSSVGHSGSGEQFF.

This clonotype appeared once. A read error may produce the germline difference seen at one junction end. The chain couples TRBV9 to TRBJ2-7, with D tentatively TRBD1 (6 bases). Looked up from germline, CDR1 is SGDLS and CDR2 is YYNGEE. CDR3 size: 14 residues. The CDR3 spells CASSEGGEGYEHYF. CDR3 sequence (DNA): TGTGCCAGCAGTGAAGGGGGAGAGGGCTACGAGCACTACTTC.

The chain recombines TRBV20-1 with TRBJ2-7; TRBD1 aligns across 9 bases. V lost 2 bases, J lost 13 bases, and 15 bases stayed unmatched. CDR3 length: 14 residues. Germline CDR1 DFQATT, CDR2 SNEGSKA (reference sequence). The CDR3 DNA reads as TGCAGTGCTAGATTTACCGGGACAGGGAATATTCTCTACTTC. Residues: CSARFTGTGNILYF.

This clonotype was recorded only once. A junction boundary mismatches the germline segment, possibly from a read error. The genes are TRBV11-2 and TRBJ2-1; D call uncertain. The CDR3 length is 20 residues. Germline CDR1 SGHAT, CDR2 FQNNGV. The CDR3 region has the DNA TGTGCCAGCAGCTTGTTACGGTCTCTAGTGGGATTAAGAACCTACAATGTGCAGTTCTTC. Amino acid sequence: CASSLLRSLVGLRTYNVQFF.

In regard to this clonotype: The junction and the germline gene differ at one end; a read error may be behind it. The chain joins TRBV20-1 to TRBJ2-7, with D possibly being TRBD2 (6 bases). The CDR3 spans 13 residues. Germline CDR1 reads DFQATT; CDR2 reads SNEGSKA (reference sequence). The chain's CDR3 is CSTRARDFYEHYF. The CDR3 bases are TGCAGTACTAGAGCTCGGGACTTCTACGAGCACTACTTC.

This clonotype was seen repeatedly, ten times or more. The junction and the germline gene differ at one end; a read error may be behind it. The CDR3 bases are TGTGCCAGCAGTCACTCGAACACTGAAGCTTTCTTT. It encodes CASSHSNTEAFF. V and J are TRBV6-5 and TRBJ1-1; no clear D. CDR1 MNHEY and CDR2 SVGAGI come from the germline V gene. The CDR3 covers 12 residues.

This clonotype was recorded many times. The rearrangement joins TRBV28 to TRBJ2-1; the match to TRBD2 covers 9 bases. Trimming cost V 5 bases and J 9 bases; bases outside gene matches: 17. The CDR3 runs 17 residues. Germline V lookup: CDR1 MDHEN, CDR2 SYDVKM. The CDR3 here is CASSPLGAGGPMGEQFF. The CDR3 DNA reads TGTGCCAGCAGTCCCCTAGGGGCGGGAGGGCCGATGGGTGAGCAGTTCTTC.

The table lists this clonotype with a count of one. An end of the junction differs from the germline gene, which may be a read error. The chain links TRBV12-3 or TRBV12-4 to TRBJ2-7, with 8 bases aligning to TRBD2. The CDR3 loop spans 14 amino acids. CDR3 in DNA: TGTGCCAGCAGCCCGGGACTAGGGAACTACGAGCAGTACTTT. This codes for CASSPGLGNYEQYF.

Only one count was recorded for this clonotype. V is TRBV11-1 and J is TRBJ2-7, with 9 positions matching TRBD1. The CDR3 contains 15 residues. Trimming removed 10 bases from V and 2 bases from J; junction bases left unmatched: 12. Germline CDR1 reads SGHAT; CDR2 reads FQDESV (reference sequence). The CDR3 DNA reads TGTGCCATCGGCCGGACAGGGGCGGCCACCTACGAGCAGTACTTC. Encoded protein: CAIGRTGAATYEQYF.